This T cell receptor beta chain was observed in a study of shared clonotypes between healthy human individuals. Method: immunoSEQ multiplex PCR; TCRdb's copy keeps in-frame clones and lacks some. The top ten clones hold under 15% of a sample with hundreds of thousands of clones, 75% to 85% of them seen once. Trimming stripped 0 bases from V and 4 bases from J, with 20 bases between. This CDR3 is built from 17 residues. CDR1 and CDR2 from the germline V gene are SGHRS and YFSETQ. This clone was seen a handful of times. The receptor was derived from a woman between 35 and 50 years old in good health. Some clones in this sample may be carry-over from other donors' samples. The chain employs TRBV5-1 and TRBJ2-7; D possibly corresponds to TRBD1 (5 bases). Input material: PBMCs. The CDR3 spells CASSLGSSTPSGYEQYF. CDR3 nucleotide sequence: TGCGCCAGCAGCTTGGGTTCCTCCACACCCTCAGGGTACGAGCAGTACTTC.